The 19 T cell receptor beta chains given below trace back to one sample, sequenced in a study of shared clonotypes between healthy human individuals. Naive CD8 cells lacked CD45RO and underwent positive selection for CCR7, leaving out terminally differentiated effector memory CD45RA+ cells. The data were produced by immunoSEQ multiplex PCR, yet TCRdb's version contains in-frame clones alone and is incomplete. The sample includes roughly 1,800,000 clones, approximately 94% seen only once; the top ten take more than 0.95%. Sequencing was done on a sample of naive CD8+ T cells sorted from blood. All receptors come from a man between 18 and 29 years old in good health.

The CDR3 is CASSFGGPGAGANVLTF. The CDR3 DNA is TGTGCCAGCAGTTTTGGGGGGCCTGGGGCTGGGGCCAACGTCCTGACTTTC. The chain is built from TRBV27 and TRBJ2-6; either TRBD1 or TRBD2 may fit D (6 bases each). CDR1 is MNHEY, CDR2 SMNVEV, per germline (reference sequence). V lost 3 bases and J lost 2, with 14 bases in between. CDR3 length: 17 amino acids. Complete variable domain (other parts from reference TRBV27 and TRBJ2-6): EAQVTQNPRYLITVTGKKLTVTCSQNMNHEYMSWYRQDPGLGLRQIYYSMNVEVTDKGDVPEGYKVSRKEKRNFPLILESPSPNQTSLYFCASSFGGPGAGANVLTFGAGSRLTVL.

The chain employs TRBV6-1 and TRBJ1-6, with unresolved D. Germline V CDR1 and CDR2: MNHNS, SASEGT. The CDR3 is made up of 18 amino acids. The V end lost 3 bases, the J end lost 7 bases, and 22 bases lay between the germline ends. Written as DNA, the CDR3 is TGTGCCAGCAGTGACCAACCTACCACCTTTGTGGGGAATTCACCCCTCCACTTT. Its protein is CASSDQPTTFVGNSPLHF.

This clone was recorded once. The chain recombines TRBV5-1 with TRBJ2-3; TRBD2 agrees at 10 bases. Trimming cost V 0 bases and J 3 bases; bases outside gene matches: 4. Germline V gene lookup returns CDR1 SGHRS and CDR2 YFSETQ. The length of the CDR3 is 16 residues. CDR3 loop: CASSLEAGGITDTQYF. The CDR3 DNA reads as TGCGCCAGCAGCTTGGAAGCGGGAGGGATTACAGATACGCAGTATTTT.

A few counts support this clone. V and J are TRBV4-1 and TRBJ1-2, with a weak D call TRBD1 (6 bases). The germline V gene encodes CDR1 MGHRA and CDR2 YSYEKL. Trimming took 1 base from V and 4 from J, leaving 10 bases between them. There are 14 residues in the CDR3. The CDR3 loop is CASSQVGGTYGYTF. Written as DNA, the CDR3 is TGCGCCAGCAGCCAAGTTGGGGGCACCTATGGCTACACCTTC.

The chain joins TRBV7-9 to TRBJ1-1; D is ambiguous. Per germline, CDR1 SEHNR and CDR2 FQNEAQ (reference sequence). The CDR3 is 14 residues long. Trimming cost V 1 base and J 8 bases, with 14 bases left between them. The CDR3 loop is CASSLVYNPGEAFF. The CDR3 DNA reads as TGTGCCAGCAGCTTAGTGTACAACCCCGGGGAAGCTTTCTTT.

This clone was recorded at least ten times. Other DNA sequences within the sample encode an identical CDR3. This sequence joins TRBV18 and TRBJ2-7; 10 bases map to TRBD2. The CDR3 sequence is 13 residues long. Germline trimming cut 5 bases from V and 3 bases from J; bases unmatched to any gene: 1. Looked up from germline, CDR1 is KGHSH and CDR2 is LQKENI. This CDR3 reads CASSSSGSYEQYF. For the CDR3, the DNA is TGTGCCAGCTCATCTAGCGGGAGCTACGAGCAGTACTTC.

DNA of the CDR3: TGTGCCAGCACTAGCGGGAGCTCCTACAATGAGCAGTTCTTC. It codes for CASTSGSSYNEQFF. The rearrangement joins TRBV27 to TRBJ2-1, with TRBD2 identical over 10 bases. Germline CDR1 is MNHEY and CDR2 is SMNVEV (reference sequence). This CDR3 comprises 14 residues. Unmatched junction bases numbered 0, after V lost 7 bases and J lost 0 bases.

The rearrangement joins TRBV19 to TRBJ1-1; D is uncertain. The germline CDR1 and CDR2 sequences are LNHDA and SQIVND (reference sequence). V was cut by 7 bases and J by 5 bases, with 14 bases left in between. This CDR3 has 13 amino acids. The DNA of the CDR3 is TGTGCCAGTAAAACAGCGGGAGGTACTGAAGCTTTCTTT. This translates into CASKTAGGTEAFF. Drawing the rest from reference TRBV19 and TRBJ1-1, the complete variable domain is DGGITQSPKYLFRKEGQNVTLSCEQNLNHDAMYWYRQDPGQGLRLIYYSQIVNDFQKGDIAEGYSVSREKKESFPLTVTSAQKNPTAFYLCASKTAGGTEAFFGQGTRLTVV.

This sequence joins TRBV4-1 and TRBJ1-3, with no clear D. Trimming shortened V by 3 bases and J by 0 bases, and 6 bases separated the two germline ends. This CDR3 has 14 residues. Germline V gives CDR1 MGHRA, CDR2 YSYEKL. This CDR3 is CASSQVASGNTIYF. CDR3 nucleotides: TGCGCCAGCAGCCAGGTGGCCTCTGGAAACACCATATATTTT.

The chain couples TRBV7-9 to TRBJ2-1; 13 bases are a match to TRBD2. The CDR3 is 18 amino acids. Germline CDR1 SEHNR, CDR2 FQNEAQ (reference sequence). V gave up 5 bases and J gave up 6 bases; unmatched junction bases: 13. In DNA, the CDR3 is TGTGCCAGCAGCACAACCATTCGGACTAGCGGGAGAGCCAATGAGCAGTTCTTC. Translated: CASSTTIRTSGRANEQFF.

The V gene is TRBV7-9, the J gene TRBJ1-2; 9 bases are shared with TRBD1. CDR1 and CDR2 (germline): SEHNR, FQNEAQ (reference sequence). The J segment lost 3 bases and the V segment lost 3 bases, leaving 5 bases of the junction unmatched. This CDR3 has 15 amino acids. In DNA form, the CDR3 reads TGTGCCAGCAGCTTCGGGACAGGGTATGACTATGGCTACACCTTC. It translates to CASSFGTGYDYGYTF.

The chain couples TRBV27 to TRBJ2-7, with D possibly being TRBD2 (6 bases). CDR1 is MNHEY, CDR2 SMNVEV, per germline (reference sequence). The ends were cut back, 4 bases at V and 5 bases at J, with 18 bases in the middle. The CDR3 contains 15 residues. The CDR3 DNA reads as TGTGCCAGCAGTTCAATGGGTTGGGGGGTCAACGAGCAGTACTTC. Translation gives CASSSMGWGVNEQYF.

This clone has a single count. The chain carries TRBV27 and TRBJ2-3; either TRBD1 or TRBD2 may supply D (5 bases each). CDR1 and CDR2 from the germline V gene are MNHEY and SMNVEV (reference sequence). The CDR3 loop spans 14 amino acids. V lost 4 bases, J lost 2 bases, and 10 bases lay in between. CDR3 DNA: TGTGCCAGCAGTTCAAGGGACCACACAGATACGCAGTATTTT. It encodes CASSSRDHTDTQYF.

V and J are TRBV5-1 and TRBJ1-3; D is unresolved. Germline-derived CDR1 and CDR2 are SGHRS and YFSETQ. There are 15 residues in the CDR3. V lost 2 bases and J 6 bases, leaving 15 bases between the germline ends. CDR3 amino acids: CASSLFTEILNTIYF. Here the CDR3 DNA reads TGCGCCAGCAGCTTATTTACGGAGATTTTAAACACCATATATTTT.

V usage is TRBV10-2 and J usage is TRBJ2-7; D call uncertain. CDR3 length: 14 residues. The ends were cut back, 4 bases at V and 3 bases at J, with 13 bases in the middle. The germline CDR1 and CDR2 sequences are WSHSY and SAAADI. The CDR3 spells CASSAADLLYEQYF. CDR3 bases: TGCGCCAGCAGTGCCGCAGATCTCCTCTACGAGCAGTACTTC.

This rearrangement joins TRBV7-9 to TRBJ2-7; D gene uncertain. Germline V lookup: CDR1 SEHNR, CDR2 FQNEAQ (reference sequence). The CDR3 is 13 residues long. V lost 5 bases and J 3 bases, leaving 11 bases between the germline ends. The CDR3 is CASSPVAVYEQYF. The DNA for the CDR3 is TGTGCCAGCAGCCCCGTCGCGGTCTACGAGCAGTACTTC.

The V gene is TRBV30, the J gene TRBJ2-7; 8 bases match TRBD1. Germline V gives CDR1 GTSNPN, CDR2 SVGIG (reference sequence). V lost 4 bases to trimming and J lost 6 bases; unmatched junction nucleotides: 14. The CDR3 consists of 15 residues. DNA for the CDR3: TGTGCCTGGACCCTCCCCCGGACAGGGATAGTCGAGCAGTACTTC. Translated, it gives CAWTLPRTGIVEQYF.

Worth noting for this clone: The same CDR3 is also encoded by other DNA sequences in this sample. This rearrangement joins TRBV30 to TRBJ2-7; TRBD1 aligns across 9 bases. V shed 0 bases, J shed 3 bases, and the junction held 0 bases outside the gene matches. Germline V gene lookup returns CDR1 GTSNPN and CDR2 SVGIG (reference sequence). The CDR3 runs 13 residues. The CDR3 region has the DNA TGTGCCTGGAGTGTGGACAGGGGCTACGAGCAGTACTTC. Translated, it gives CAWSVDRGYEQYF.

In DNA form, the CDR3 reads TGTGCCAGCAGCTATGAGAGCCTCTACGAGCAGTACTTC. It specifies CASSYESLYEQYF. The chain joins TRBV7-8 to TRBJ2-7; D is uncertain. Trimming stripped 4 bases from V and 3 bases from J, with 10 bases between. This CDR3 has 13 residues. The germline V gene encodes CDR1 SGHVS and CDR2 FQNEAQ.